This TCR beta chain came from a study of T cell clonality in common variable immunodeficiency (dated by TCRdb to 2014 to 2015). Points the paper makes about the study in general: The authors noted that sequencing repertoires of T cell subpopulations would be needed to clarify what caused the increased clonality in CVID. Fewer TCRbeta clones were shared among CVID subjects than among healthy controls (p < 0.0001). TCRbeta clonality was higher in CVID subjects than in healthy controls (t-test p = 0.018), and the increase was most characteristic of about a third of subjects. CVID TCRbeta sequences reportedly showed fewer deletions and N-nucleotide insertions and lacked highly modified clones with 13 or more V deletions. Despite equal DNA input, controls averaged around 87,000 unique sequences per sample versus around 30,000 in CVID samples. Correlations of repertoire features with clinical complications were constrained by heterogeneity among patients within the CVID cohort.

Comment on this clone: Its antigen is unknown. Read data end 3 residues before the CDR3 end; the end is taken from the germline J gene.

CDR3 length: 16 amino acids, cysteine to phenylalanine. Shown are 39 bases from within the CDR3, in frame from base 1. The V and J ends are trimmed by 1 base and 3 bases, leaving 19 bases between them. Via the germline V gene (reference sequence), CDR1 is DFQATT and CDR2 SNEGSKA. For sequencing, equivalent amounts of genomic DNA were input from CVID and control samples. For every sample, a 60 bp segment covering the rearranged TCRbeta CDR3 region was amplified and then sequenced. The immunoSEQ assay, a bias-corrected multiplex PCR combined with high-throughput sequencing, was used for TCRbeta amplification. As for the original processing: Each unique nucleotide sequence was treated as a clone and annotated with V, D and J genes, copy number and frequency. Sequences were labeled productive if in frame, and non-productive if out of frame or containing stop codons. Clonality was calculated from Shannon's entropy as previously described. The predicted amino acid sequences of productive clones were used to derive the mean CDR3 Kyte-Doolittle hydropathy. Scaled V gene usage was hierarchically clustered using Manhattan distance and complete linkage with the R hclust function. To assess clone sharing by CDR3 amino acid sequence, 12 repertoires per group were resampled over 100 rounds. The repertoires were searched for 70 published EBV-specific and almost 250 published CMV-specific TCRbeta sequences. A couple of CVID samples that yielded fewer than 10,000 sequences were excluded from the analysis, so 42 CVID repertoires were retained. Imported from immuneACCESS, the table was reduced by TCRdb to in-frame sequences with V and J called. These copies leave out some clones; in studies compared against another copy, an unresolved V gene accounts for under half, and the cause of the remainder is not known. V and J calls and clone size are given by that table; D and trimming were obtained from the DNA. The table records 20,000 or so clones for this sample, and not one of them appears only once. The ten most abundant clones make up approximately 2.5% of the sample.

Standard criteria, namely reduction of serum IgG, IgA and/or IgM below the normal range together with specific antibody deficiency, were applied for the diagnosis of CVID. The CVID group comprised 45 or so subjects, approximately 15 female and approximately 30 male, aged 9 to 64 years with a mean age of around 41. Both CVID patients and healthy controls were predominantly of Caucasian heritage. Replacement immunoglobulin therapy had been administered to all CVID subjects for at least one year at the time of study participation. No CVID subject was ill or taking immunomodulatory or immunosuppressive medication when blood was collected. From each donor, about 5 to 8.5 ml of heparinized peripheral whole blood was collected. Genomic DNA from adults with common variable immune deficiency (CVID) and from healthy adult controls was used to sequence TCRbeta CDR3 repertoires. Diluted blood was density-centrifuged over Hypaque 1077 or Ficoll-Paque to isolate peripheral blood mononuclear cells. Unsorted mononuclear cells served as the source of genomic DNA, which was extracted either by Qiagen column purification or by a centrifugation-based method.

This TCR came from a human donor with common variable immunodeficiency. Source material: peripheral blood mononuclear cells. Recombination joined TRBV20-1 with TRBJ2-7; perhaps TRBD2 is the D gene, with 7 bases matching. CDR3 region: CSARAGEGGGYYEQYF. The covered CDR3 bases are TGCAGTGCTAGAGCGGGGGAGGGCGGGGGCTACTACGAG.